This is a list of T cell receptor beta chains from one sample in a study of T cell changes during pregnancy in multiple sclerosis. Assay used: immunoSEQ multiplex PCR; TCRdb lists only in-frame clones, some missing. The sample holds tens of thousands of clones, 75% to 90% seen once. The source material was CD8+ T cells from peripheral blood mononuclear cells, sampled in the second trimester of pregnancy. The receptors were sampled from a female donor with multiple sclerosis, enrolled in a pregnancy study. CDR3s include the opening cysteine and the closing phenylalanine or tryptophan. D genes are given only for firm matches. Clone size is stated in some rows and not others, as once, few, many or a class when expanded.

J	D	size	V	CDR3	DNA
TRBJ2-2	TRBD2	NA	TRBV27	CARTSRYTSGGPNTGELFF	TGTGCCAGGACGTCGCGTTATACTAGCGGGGGACCGAACACCGGGGAGCTGTTTTTT
TRBJ1-1	NA	NA	TRBV25-1	CASSEFDRAEENTEAFF	TGTGCCAGCAGTGAATTTGACCGAGCAGAGGAAAACACTGAAGCTTTCTTT
TRBJ1-1	NA	NA	TRBV11-3	CASSQTENTEAFF	TGTGCCAGCAGCCAGACAGAGAACACTGAAGCTTTCTTT
TRBJ1-1	TRBD1	NA	TRBV25-1	CASSELGDSLNTEAFF	TGTGCCAGCAGTGAGTTAGGGGACAGCCTGAACACTGAAGCTTTCTTT
TRBJ1-1	NA	few	TRBV19	CATGQNTEAFF	TGTGCCACAGGACAGAACACTGAAGCTTTCTTT
TRBJ1-2	TRBD1	NA	TRBV27	CASSFLGTAYGYTF	TGTGCCAGCAGTTTTTTAGGGACAGCATACGGCTACACCTTC
TRBJ2-7	NA	NA	TRBV7-9	CASSPFVQRTYYEQYF	TGTGCCAGCAGCCCGTTCGTGCAGCGGACCTACTACGAGCAGTACTTC
TRBJ1-2	NA	once	TRBV27	CASSLVGGRNYGYTF	TGTGCCAGCAGTTTGGTAGGGGGACGCAACTATGGCTACACCTTC
TRBJ2-3	TRBD2	NA	TRBV6-1	CASSGTSGGADTQYF	TGTGCCAGCAGTGGTACTAGCGGGGGGGCAGATACGCAGTATTTT
TRBJ1-5	NA	NA	TRBV16	CASSPSGQSNQPQHF	TGTGCCAGCAGCCCCAGCGGACAGAGCAATCAGCCCCAGCATTTT
TRBJ2-7	TRBD1	NA	TRBV9	CASSAGTGYSEQYF	TGTGCCAGCAGCGCCGGGACAGGGTATAGCGAGCAGTACTTC
TRBJ1-2	TRBD1	NA	TRBV9	CASSDYVGTGVGYTF	TGTGCCAGCAGCGACTACGTGGGGACAGGGGTCGGCTACACCTTC
TRBJ1-1	NA	NA	TRBV11-2	CASSPTEPGFPEAFF	TGTGCCAGCAGCCCCACCGAACCGGGGTTCCCTGAAGCTTTCTTT
TRBJ1-1	NA	NA	TRBV4-1	CASSQELQGGTEAFF	TGCGCCAGCAGCCAAGAGTTGCAGGGTGGCACTGAAGCTTTCTTT
TRBJ1-6	TRBD1	NA	TRBV6-9	CASSGTGGGGWSPLHF	TGTGCCAGCAGCGGGACAGGGGGAGGAGGTTGGTCACCCCTCCACTTT
TRBJ2-3	TRBD2	NA	TRBV9	CASSGTSGGTTDTQYF	TGTGCCAGCAGCGGGACTAGCGGGGGGACCACAGATACGCAGTATTTT
TRBJ2-3	NA	NA	TRBV6-5	CASSPDSALQYF	TGTGCCAGCAGTCCCGACAGTGCGCTGCAGTATTTT
TRBJ2-7	NA	NA	TRBV12-2	CAGPNRTGLNYEQYF	TGTGCAGGGCCCAACCGGACAGGCTTAAACTACGAGCAGTACTTC
TRBJ2-7	NA	once	TRBV30	CAWTQGSFEQYF	TGTGCCTGGACACAGGGATCATTCGAGCAGTACTTC
TRBJ2-7	NA	NA	TRBV9	CASSSPRESVMHEQYF	TGTGCCAGCAGCTCCCCCCGGGAGTCGGTAATGCACGAGCAGTACTTC
TRBJ2-4	NA	NA	TRBV5-1	CASSFQATPEGSIQYF	TGCGCCAGCAGCTTTCAGGCCACACCCGAAGGCAGCATTCAGTACTTC
TRBJ2-3	TRBD2	NA	TRBV19	CASSIEGSGGDGDTQYF	TGTGCCAGTAGTATAGAGGGTAGCGGGGGGGACGGAGATACGCAGTATTTT
TRBJ2-2	NA	NA	TRBV27	CASSLSSGGLPGELFF	TGTGCCAGCAGTTTATCGTCAGGGGGGTTACCCGGGGAGCTGTTTTTT
TRBJ1-1	NA	NA	TRBV7-9	CASSPPYQGRRAEAFF	TGTGCCAGCAGCCCCCCCTACCAGGGAAGGAGGGCTGAAGCTTTCTTT
TRBJ1-1	NA	NA	TRBV15	CATSRDLGVTEAFF	TGTGCCACCAGCAGAGATTTGGGAGTCACTGAAGCTTTCTTT
TRBJ2-7	NA	NA	TRBV21-1	CASSKRTSGGFYEQYF	TGTGCCAGCAGCAAACGGACTAGCGGGGGTTTCTACGAGCAGTACTTC
TRBJ1-2	TRBD1	NA	TRBV27	CASSPGTEPYGYTF	TGTGCCAGCAGTCCCGGGACAGAGCCCTATGGCTACACCTTC
TRBJ1-1	NA	NA	TRBV5-4	CASSLDSNTEAFF	TGTGCCAGCAGCTTGGACAGTAACACTGAAGCTTTCTTT
TRBJ1-2	NA	NA	TRBV9	CASSVQGKGYTF	TGTGCCAGCAGCGTCCAGGGGAAAGGCTACACCTTC
TRBJ1-1	NA	NA	TRBV9	CASSAGSNTEAFF	TGTGCCAGCAGCGCGGGATCAAACACTGAAGCTTTCTTT
TRBJ2-1	TRBD2	NA	TRBV10-3	CAISESQASGDHNEQFF	TGTGCCATCAGTGAATCCCAAGCTAGCGGGGACCACAATGAGCAGTTCTTC
TRBJ2-7	TRBD1	NA	TRBV29-1	CSVEDQDRGFEQYF	TGCAGCGTTGAAGATCAAGACAGGGGCTTCGAGCAGTACTTC
TRBJ1-5	NA	NA	TRBV27	CASSFGGSNQPQHF	TGTGCCAGCAGTTTTGGGGGGAGCAATCAGCCCCAGCATTTT
TRBJ2-4	NA	NA	TRBV7-8	CASSHPTESAKNIQYF	TGTGCCAGCAGCCATCCGACAGAAAGCGCCAAAAACATTCAGTACTTC
TRBJ2-3	TRBD1	NA	TRBV6-4	CASSVGDSPTDTQYF	TGTGCCAGCAGTGTAGGGGACAGCCCCACAGATACGCAGTATTTT
TRBJ2-7	NA	medium-sized	TRBV15	CATSRDLLGHEQYF	TGTGCCACCAGCAGAGATCTTTTGGGGCACGAGCAGTACTTC
TRBJ1-5	NA	NA	TRBV9	CASSVGGGPSQPQHF	TGTGCCAGCAGCGTAGGTGGGGGCCCAAGTCAGCCCCAGCATTTT
TRBJ1-1	NA	once	TRBV4-1	CASSQDLGGQMAAFF	TGCGCCAGCAGCCAAGATCTGGGCGGACAAATGGCAGCTTTCTTT
TRBJ1-5	NA	NA	TRBV21-1	CASSKRTYRASNQPQHF	TGTGCCAGCAGCAAAAGAACCTACAGGGCAAGCAATCAGCCCCAGCATTTT
TRBJ2-3	TRBD2	NA	TRBV10-2	CASSASGGATSTDTQYF	TGCGCCAGCAGTGCAAGCGGGGGCGCTACTAGCACAGATACGCAGTATTTT
TRBJ1-3	NA	NA	TRBV9	CASSVGAGNYLSGNTIYF	TGTGCCAGCAGCGTAGGGGCAGGGAACTACCTCTCTGGAAACACCATATATTTT
TRBJ1-1	NA	NA	TRBV27	CASSLLQQGLGNTEAFF	TGTGCCAGCAGTTTACTGCAACAGGGCTTGGGGAACACTGAAGCTTTCTTT
TRBJ1-1	NA	NA	TRBV7-9	CASSLAGPWDTEAFF	TGTGCCAGCAGCTTAGCTGGGCCATGGGACACTGAAGCTTTCTTT
TRBJ2-7	NA	NA	TRBV27	CASSAIRDGEQYF	TGTGCCAGCAGTGCCATCAGGGATGGCGAGCAGTACTTC
TRBJ2-3	NA	NA	TRBV2	CASSDVAGSTDTQYF	TGTGCCAGCAGTGACGTGGCAGGGAGCACAGATACGCAGTATTTT
TRBJ1-2	TRBD1	NA	TRBV7-9	CASSDGTGNYGYTF	TGTGCCAGCAGCGACGGGACAGGGAACTATGGCTACACCTTC
TRBJ2-5	TRBD1	NA	TRBV25-1	CASSRRDRAGETQYF	TGTGCCAGCAGTCGACGGGACAGGGCAGGAGAGACCCAGTACTTC
TRBJ1-5	TRBD1	once	TRBV7-8	CASRPDTGGNQPQHF	TGTGCCAGCAGACCCGATACAGGGGGGAATCAGCCCCAGCATTTT
TRBJ2-3	NA	NA	TRBV7-9	CASETFREISTDTQYF	TGTGCCAGCGAGACATTCAGAGAAATTAGCACAGATACGCAGTATTTT
TRBJ2-5	NA	few	TRBV15	CATSRALDPIETQYF	TGTGCCACCAGCAGGGCTCTAGACCCCATAGAGACCCAGTACTTC
TRBJ1-1	NA	NA	TRBV18	CASSPNPGARLKAFF	TGTGCCAGCTCACCAAATCCAGGGGCCAGGTTGAAAGCTTTCTTT
TRBJ1-1	NA	few	TRBV27	CASSFEGAEAFF	TGTGCCAGCAGTTTTGAGGGGGCTGAAGCTTTCTTT
TRBJ2-3	NA	NA	TRBV7-6	CASSLVREDTQYF	TGTGCCAGCAGCTTAGTCAGGGAAGATACGCAGTATTTT